The 10 T cell receptor beta chains below all came from one sample that was sequenced in a study of shared clonotypes between healthy human individuals. Sequencing used immunoSEQ multiplex PCR; TCRdb keeps in-frame clones, though not all of them. Counted here are some 800,000 clones, approximately 92% occurring once; the ten biggest clones make up 24%. Naivety among CD8 cells was defined by CD45RO negativity and positive CCR7 selection, thereby excluding terminally differentiated effector memory CD45RA+ cells. The sequenced material came from naive CD8+ T cells sorted from blood. These receptors originate from a man aged 25 to 45 in good health.

The chain links TRBV28 to TRBJ2-5; 15 bases align to TRBD2. The CDR3 is made up of 19 amino acids. V shed 2 bases, J shed 2 bases, and the junction held 9 bases outside the gene matches. The germline V gene has CDR1 MDHEN and CDR2 SYDVKM. The CDR3 loop is CASSLSFGTSGRTQETQYF. The CDR3, as DNA: TGTGCCAGCAGTTTAAGTTTTGGGACTAGCGGGAGGACACAAGAGACCCAGTACTTC.

V gene TRBV7-9 combines with J gene TRBJ2-3, with 9 bases lining up with TRBD2. Germline CDR1 SEHNR, CDR2 FQNEAQ (reference sequence). The CDR3 extends over 16 amino acids. V was pared by 5 bases and J by 0 bases, with 6 bases of the junction left unmatched. The CDR3 sequence: CASSPGLAKSTDTQYF. CDR3 nucleotide sequence: TGTGCCAGCAGCCCAGGACTAGCGAAAAGCACAGATACGCAGTATTTT.

This sequence joins TRBV9 and TRBJ2-7, with 10 bases that match TRBD1. The CDR3 contains 12 residues. V lost 6 bases to trimming and J lost 6 bases; unmatched junction nucleotides: 3. Germline V gene lookup returns CDR1 SGDLS and CDR2 YYNGEE. The CDR3, as DNA: TGTGCCAGCAAGGGGACAGGGGCCGAGCAGTACTTC. Translating gives CASKGTGAEQYF.

The chain links TRBV9 to TRBJ2-1; the D is unclear. CDR3 length equals 13 residues. V was cut by 3 bases and J by 6 bases, with 10 bases left in between. Germline CDR1 is SGDLS and CDR2 is YYNGEE. The CDR3 DNA is TGTGCCAGCAGCGCCCAACTAACCAATGAGCAGTTCTTC. Residues: CASSAQLTNEQFF.

The chain links TRBV21-1 to TRBJ2-3; the table's D call, TRBD1, has no DNA check behind it. TRBV21-1 is assigned pseudogene status. The CDR3 has 17 residues. CDR3 protein: CASSKAQGTGITDTQYF. As DNA, the CDR3 is TGTGCCAGCAGCAAAGCGCAGGGGACAGGTATAACAGATACGCAGTATTTT.

The chain is built from TRBV30 and TRBJ2-1, with a weak D call TRBD1 (6 bases). Germline V gene sequence: CDR1 GTSNPN, CDR2 SVGIG (reference sequence). The CDR3 has 14 residues. With 5 bases removed from V and 6 bases from J, the gap between germline ends came to 17 bases. The CDR3 sequence is CAWFTNRASNEQFF. For the CDR3, the DNA is TGTGCCTGGTTTACCAACAGGGCCAGCAATGAGCAGTTCTTC. Drawing the rest from reference TRBV30 and TRBJ2-1, the complete variable domain is SQTIHQWPATLVQPVGSPLSLECTVEGTSNPNLYWYRQAAGRGLQLLFYSVGIGQISSEVPQNLSASRPQDRQFILSSKKLLLSDSGFYLCAWFTNRASNEQFFGPGTRLTVL.

This clone was recorded only once. This sequence joins TRBV11-2 and TRBJ2-7; D is perhaps TRBD1 (6 bases). V was pared by 3 bases and J by 2 bases, with 20 bases between. The CDR3 contains 17 residues. CDR1 and CDR2 from the germline V gene are SGHAT and FQNNGV. CDR3 amino acids: CASSLGMEQGFPYEQYF. CDR3 in DNA: TGTGCCAGCAGCTTGGGGATGGAACAGGGTTTTCCCTACGAGCAGTACTTC.

The chain links TRBV30 to TRBJ2-1; TRBD2 matches at 9 bases. The CDR3 consists of 16 residues. In germline, CDR1 is GTSNPN, CDR2 SVGIG (reference sequence). V dropped 3 bases and J dropped 7; count of bases not matched to a gene: 13. The CDR3 nucleotides read TGTGCCTGGAGGAAAGCTAGCGGGATGGTTGAAAATGAGCAGTTCTTC. This codes for CAWRKASGMVENEQFF.

A note on this clone: Other DNA variants within this sample encode the same CDR3. The rearrangement links TRBV27 to TRBJ2-1; no clear D gene. The V gene lost 2 bases and the J gene lost 5 bases, with 7 bases spanning the gap. Per germline, CDR1 MNHEY and CDR2 SMNVEV (reference sequence). CDR3 length: 13 residues. The CDR3: CASSLGPNNEQFF. The CDR3 region has the DNA TGTGCCAGCAGTTTAGGACCGAACAATGAGCAGTTCTTC.

V usage is TRBV7-9 and J usage is TRBJ2-1, with D perhaps matching TRBD2 (6 bases). Trimming removed 5 bases from V and 0 bases from J, with 14 bases in between. The length of the CDR3 is 16 residues. Germline assignment: CDR1 SEHNR and CDR2 FQNEAQ (reference sequence). CDR3 coding DNA: TGTGCCAGCAGCCCAGTTGCGACTAGCTCCTACAATGAGCAGTTCTTC. It is translated as CASSPVATSSYNEQFF.